The 18 T cell receptor beta chains below all came from one sample that was sequenced in a study of blood T cell repertoires in COVID-19. This table comes from immunoSEQ multiplex PCR, and its TCRdb copy is limited to in-frame clones, with some not included. The sample lists 90,000 to 140,000 clones, roughly 80% occurring once. The specimen sequenced was peripheral blood. The source is a woman in her 70s with acute or convalescent COVID-19.

The chain carries TRBV11-2 and TRBJ1-3, with TRBD1 matching over 11 bases. This CDR3 contains 17 residues. With 3 bases clipped from V and 0 bases from J, the junction kept 4 bases outside the gene matches. Germline-derived CDR1 and CDR2 are SGHAT and FQNNGV. This chain's CDR3 is CASSLGQGGISGNTIYF. The DNA for the CDR3 is TGTGCCAGCAGCTTGGGACAGGGGGGAATCTCTGGAAACACCATATATTTT.

The V call is TRBV6-1, the J call TRBJ2-7; 12 bases are shared with TRBD1. V lost 4 bases, J lost 5 bases, and 9 bases stayed unmatched. CDR1 is MNHNS, CDR2 SASEGT, per germline. The CDR3 has 16 amino acids. The CDR3 sequence is CASSGLTGTGGHEQYF. In DNA, the CDR3 is TGTGCCAGCAGTGGCCTAACCGGGACAGGGGGCCACGAGCAGTACTTC.

The table lists this clone with a few counts. The chain uses TRBV7-9 and TRBJ1-2, with 10 bases identical to TRBD1. Losses at the gene ends were 4 bases for V and 3 bases for J; bases not matched to a gene: 2. CDR1 is SEHNR and CDR2 is FQNEAQ in the germline V gene (reference sequence). The CDR3 totals 14 residues. The CDR3 sequence: CASSYGQGDYGYTF. The CDR3, as DNA: TGTGCCAGCAGCTATGGACAGGGGGACTATGGCTACACCTTC.

Here the CDR3 DNA reads TGTGCCAGCAGCGCCGATGACCTCCCAGACAGGGGCTACACCTTC. This sequence encodes CASSADDLPDRGYTF. The genes are TRBV6-4 and TRBJ1-2, with D possibly TRBD1 on 6 matching bases. Germline-derived CDR1 and CDR2 are MRHNA and SNTAGT. The V and J ends lost 6 bases and 8 bases respectively, with 22 bases between them. This CDR3 is built from 15 residues.

V gene TRBV9 combines with J gene TRBJ1-1; D is ambiguous. Germline V gives CDR1 SGDLS, CDR2 YYNGEE. The CDR3 contains 14 residues. The V end was cut by 0 bases, the J end by 1 base, with 7 bases between. The CDR3 bases are TGTGCCAGCAGCGTAGTCTCCGGGAACACTGAAGCTTTCTTT. Its translation is CASSVVSGNTEAFF.

The J gene is TRBJ1-2, the V gene TRBV11-2, with D unresolved. V gave up 5 bases and J gave up 8 bases, with 12 bases separating them. CDR1 is SGHAT, CDR2 FQNNGV, per germline. The CDR3 runs to 12 residues. CDR3 region: CASSLSVGGYTF. CDR3 coding DNA: TGTGCCAGCAGCCTTAGCGTGGGGGGCTACACCTTC.

The genes are TRBV2 and TRBJ2-5; the D gene is possibly TRBD1 (5 bases). CDR1 SNHLY and CDR2 FYNNEI come from the germline V gene. The CDR3 is 11 residues long. Trimming removed 7 bases from V and 6 bases from J, with 9 bases in between. DNA for the CDR3: TGTGCCAGCAAGGGGATCCAGACCCAGTACTTC. Encoded protein: CASKGIQTQYF.

The rearrangement uses TRBV27 and TRBJ1-5; perhaps TRBD1 as D (5 bases). V lost 2 bases and J 0 bases, leaving 8 bases between the germline ends. Per the germline V gene, CDR1 is MNHEY and CDR2 is SMNVEV (reference sequence). The CDR3 is 15 residues long. CDR3 in DNA: TGTGCCAGCAGTTTAGGGGGGTATAGCAATCAGCCCCAGCATTTT. Residues: CASSLGGYSNQPQHF.

V gene TRBV3-1 (or the pseudogene TRBV3-2) combines with J gene TRBJ1-2; weak D call: TRBD1 (5 bases). The CDR3 consists of 16 residues. Germline loops: CDR1 LGHDT, CDR2 YNNKEL (reference sequence). Trimming cost V 0 bases and J 5 bases, with 16 bases left between them. DNA for the CDR3: TGTGCCAGCAGCCAAGATCTTGTTCAGGGAACATATGGCTACACCTTC. Translated: CASSQDLVQGTYGYTF.

V and J are TRBV27 and TRBJ1-1; TRBD1 aligns across 8 bases. CDR3 length: 13 amino acids. V lost 7 bases and J lost 4; bases outside the gene matches: 5. Per the germline V gene, CDR1 is MNHEY and CDR2 is SMNVEV (reference sequence). CDR3 loop: CASKTGESTEAFF. The CDR3 coding sequence is TGTGCCAGCAAGACAGGGGAGTCCACTGAAGCTTTCTTT.

The chain employs TRBV11-2 and TRBJ2-1, with 14 bases matching TRBD2. The CDR3 length is 15 residues. Germline CDR1 SGHAT, CDR2 FQNNGV. V shed 5 bases and J 7 bases; nucleotides not matched to a gene: 4. CDR3 protein: CASSPGLAGENEQFF. In DNA, the CDR3 is TGTGCCAGCAGCCCGGGACTAGCGGGGGAAAATGAGCAGTTCTTC.

Ten or more counts support this clone. V usage is TRBV2 and J usage is TRBJ1-2, with 7 bases aligning to TRBD1. V lost 8 bases and J lost 5; bases outside the gene matches: 5. This CDR3 contains 12 residues. Germline V gene data show CDR1 as SNHLY and CDR2 as FYNNEI. CDR3 amino acids: CASDDREYGYTF. The CDR3 nucleotides are TGTGCCAGCGATGACAGGGAGTATGGCTACACCTTC. Full variable domain (outside the CDR3, taken from reference TRBV2 and TRBJ1-2): EPEVTQTPSHQVTQMGQEVILRCVPISNHLYFYWYRQILGQKVEFLVSFYNNEISEKSEIFDDQFSVERPDGSNFTLKIRSTKLEDSAMYFCASDDREYGYTFGSGTRLTVV.

V usage is TRBV6-2 or TRBV6-3 and J usage is TRBJ2-5; D possibly corresponds to TRBD1 (6 bases). The CDR3 extends over 14 amino acids. Per germline, CDR1 MNHEY and CDR2 SVGEGT. V gave up 5 bases and J gave up 5 bases, with 15 bases separating them. Written as DNA, the CDR3 is TGTGCCAGCAGTGAGGGGGTGAAGGGCGAGACCCAGTACTTC. Its protein is CASSEGVKGETQYF.

J is TRBJ2-3 and V is TRBV11-2; D possibly corresponds to TRBD2 (5 bases). Trimming stripped 2 bases from V and 4 bases from J, with 16 bases between. Looked up from germline, CDR1 is SGHAT and CDR2 is FQNNGV. This CDR3 spans 16 amino acids. CDR3 nucleotides: TGTGCCAGCAGCTTATACGTGAGGGCGCGACCAGATACGCAGTATTTT. Protein sequence: CASSLYVRARPDTQYF. Full variable domain (missing parts from reference TRBV11-2 and TRBJ2-3): EAGVAQSPRYKIIEKRQSVAFWCNPISGHATLYWYQQILGQGPKLLIQFQNNGVVDDSQLPKDRFSAERLKGVDSTLKIQPAKLEDSAVYLCASSLYVRARPDTQYFGPGTRLTVL.

The rearrangement joins TRBV7-2 to TRBJ2-5; 7 nucleotides match TRBD1. V lost 5 bases, J lost 2 bases, and 8 bases stayed unmatched. Germline V gene sequence: CDR1 SGHTA, CDR2 FQGNSA. CDR3 length: 15 amino acids. In DNA form, the CDR3 reads TGTGCCAGCAGCGAAGGGGGACAGTCTCAAGAGACCCAGTACTTC. Its translation: CASSEGGQSQETQYF.

Only a few counts were recorded for this clone. The rearrangement uses TRBV4-1 and TRBJ1-5, with D tentatively TRBD1 (6 bases). CDR3 length: 14 amino acids. Trimming cost V 4 bases and J 4 bases, with 11 bases left between them. Per the germline V gene, CDR1 is MGHRA and CDR2 is YSYEKL. The CDR3 here is CASSLQGYNQPQHF. For the CDR3, the DNA is TGCGCCAGCAGCCTACAGGGCTATAATCAGCCCCAGCATTTT.

This clone occurred a few times. The CDR3 region is CSVEAGGGSGYGYTF. In DNA form, the CDR3 reads TGCAGCGTTGAAGCTGGGGGGGGCTCGGGCTATGGCTACACCTTC. This sequence joins TRBV29-1 and TRBJ1-2, with D possibly matching TRBD1 (6 bases). Trimming took 1 base from V and 4 from J, leaving 16 bases between them. CDR1 and CDR2 (germline): SQVTM, ANQGSEA. This CDR3 is 15 amino acids long. The full variable domain, with the rest looked up from reference TRBV29-1 and TRBJ1-2, is SAVISQKPSRDICQRGTSLTIQCQVDSQVTMMFWYRQQPGQSLTLIATANQGSEATYESGFVIDKFPISRPNLTFSTLTVSNMSPEDSSIYLCSVEAGGGSGYGYTFGSGTRLTVV.

V is TRBV20-1 and J is TRBJ2-1; 8 bases are a match to TRBD2. The CDR3 runs to 14 residues. Germline V gives CDR1 DFQATT, CDR2 SNEGSKA (reference sequence). V lost 6 bases, J lost 9 bases, and 13 bases stayed unmatched. The CDR3: CSASPQRGSAEQFF. Here the CDR3 DNA reads TGCAGTGCGAGTCCCCAGCGGGGGTCCGCTGAGCAGTTCTTC.